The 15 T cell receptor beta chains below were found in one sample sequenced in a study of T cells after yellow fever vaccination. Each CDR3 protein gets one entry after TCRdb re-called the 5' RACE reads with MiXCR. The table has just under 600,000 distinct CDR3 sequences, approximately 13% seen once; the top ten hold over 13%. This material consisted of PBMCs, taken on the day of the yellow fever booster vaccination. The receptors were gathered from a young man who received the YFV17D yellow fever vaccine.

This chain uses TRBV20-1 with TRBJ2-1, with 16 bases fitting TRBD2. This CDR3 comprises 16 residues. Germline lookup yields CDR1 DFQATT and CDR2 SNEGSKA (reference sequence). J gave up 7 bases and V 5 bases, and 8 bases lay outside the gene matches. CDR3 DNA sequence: TGCAGTGCTGCCGGGACTAGCGGGAGGGCACGTAATGAGCAGTTCTTC. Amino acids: CSAAGTSGRARNEQFF.

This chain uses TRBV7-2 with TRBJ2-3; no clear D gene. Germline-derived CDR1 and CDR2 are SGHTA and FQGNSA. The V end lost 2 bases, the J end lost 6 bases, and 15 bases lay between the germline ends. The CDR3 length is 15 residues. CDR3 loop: CASSLSVGQTDTQYF. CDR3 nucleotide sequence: TGTGCCAGCAGCTTATCCGTCGGCCAGACGGATACGCAGTATTTT.

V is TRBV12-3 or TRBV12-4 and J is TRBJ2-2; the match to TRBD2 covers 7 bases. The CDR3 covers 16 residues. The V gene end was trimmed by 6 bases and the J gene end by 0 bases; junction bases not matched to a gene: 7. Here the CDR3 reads CASRLTSAPNTGELFF. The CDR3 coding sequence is TGTGCCAGCAGGCTTACTAGCGCTCCGAACACCGGGGAGCTGTTTTTT.

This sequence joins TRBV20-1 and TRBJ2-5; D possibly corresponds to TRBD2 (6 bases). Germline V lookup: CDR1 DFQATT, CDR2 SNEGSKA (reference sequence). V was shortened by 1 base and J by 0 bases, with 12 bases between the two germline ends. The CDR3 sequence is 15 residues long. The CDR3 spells CSARVTSSHQETQYF. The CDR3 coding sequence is TGCAGTGCTAGAGTTACTAGCAGTCACCAAGAGACCCAGTACTTC.

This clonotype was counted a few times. The CDR3 protein is CAWSVRNNNEQFF. In DNA form, the CDR3 reads TGTGCCTGGAGTGTACGAAACAACAATGAGCAGTTCTTC. V and J are TRBV30 and TRBJ2-1; D is uncertain. The V end lost 0 bases, the J end lost 5 bases, and 8 bases lay between the germline ends. The CDR3 runs to 13 residues. Looked up from germline, CDR1 is GTSNPN and CDR2 is SVGIG (reference sequence).

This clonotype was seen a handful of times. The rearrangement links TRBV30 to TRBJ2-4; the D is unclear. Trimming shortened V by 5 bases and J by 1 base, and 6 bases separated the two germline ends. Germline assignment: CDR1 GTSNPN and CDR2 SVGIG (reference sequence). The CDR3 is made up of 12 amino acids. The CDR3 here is CAWDQAKNIQYF. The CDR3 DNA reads TGTGCCTGGGATCAGGCCAAAAACATTCAGTACTTC.

The CDR3 here is CAIDRDQRGDEQFF. DNA of the CDR3: TGTGCCATCGATCGGGACCAGCGAGGGGATGAGCAGTTCTTC. V gene TRBV10-3 combines with J gene TRBJ2-1, with D possibly called TRBD1 or TRBD2 (5 bases each). This CDR3 spans 14 amino acids. Trimming pared 8 bases from V and 8 bases from J, leaving 19 bases between. Germline V lookup: CDR1 ENHRY, CDR2 SYGVKD.

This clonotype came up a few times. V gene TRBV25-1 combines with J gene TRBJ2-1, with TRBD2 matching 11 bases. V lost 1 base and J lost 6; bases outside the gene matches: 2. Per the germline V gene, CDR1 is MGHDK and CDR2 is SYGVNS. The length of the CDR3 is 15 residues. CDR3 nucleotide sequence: TGTGCCAGCAGTGAATTTACTAGCGGGAGCAATGAGCAGTTCTTC. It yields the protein CASSEFTSGSNEQFF.

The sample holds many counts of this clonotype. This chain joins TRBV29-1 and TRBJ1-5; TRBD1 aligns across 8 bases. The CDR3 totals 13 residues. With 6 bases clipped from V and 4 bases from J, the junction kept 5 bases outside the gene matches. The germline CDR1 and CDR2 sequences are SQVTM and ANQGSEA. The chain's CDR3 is CSVGQGRNQPQHF. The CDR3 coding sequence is TGCAGCGTCGGACAGGGCCGAAATCAGCCCCAGCATTTT.

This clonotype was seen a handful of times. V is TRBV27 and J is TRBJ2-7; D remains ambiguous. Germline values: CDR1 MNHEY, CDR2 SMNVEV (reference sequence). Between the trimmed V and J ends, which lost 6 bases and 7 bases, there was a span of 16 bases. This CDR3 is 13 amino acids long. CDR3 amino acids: CASSLDTLGEQYF. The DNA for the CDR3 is TGTGCCAGCAGCTTAGACACACTGGGAGAGCAGTACTTC.

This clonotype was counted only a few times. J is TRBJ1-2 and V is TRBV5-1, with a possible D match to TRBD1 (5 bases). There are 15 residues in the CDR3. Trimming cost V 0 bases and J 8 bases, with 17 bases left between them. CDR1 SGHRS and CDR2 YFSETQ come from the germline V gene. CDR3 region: CASSLVGTGPRGYTF. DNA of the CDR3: TGCGCCAGCAGCTTGGTCGGGACCGGCCCTAGGGGCTACACCTTC.

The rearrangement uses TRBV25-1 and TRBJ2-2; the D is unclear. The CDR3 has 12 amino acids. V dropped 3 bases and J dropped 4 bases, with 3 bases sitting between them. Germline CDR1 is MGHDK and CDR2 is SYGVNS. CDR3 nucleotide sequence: TGTGCCAGCAGTGACTTCACCGGGGAGCTGTTTTTT. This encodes CASSDFTGELFF.

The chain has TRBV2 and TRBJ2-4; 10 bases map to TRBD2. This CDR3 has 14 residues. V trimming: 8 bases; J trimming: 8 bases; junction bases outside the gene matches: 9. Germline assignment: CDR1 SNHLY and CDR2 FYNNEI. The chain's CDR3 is CASCASGRSDIQYF. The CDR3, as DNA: TGTGCCAGCTGCGCTAGCGGGAGATCTGACATTCAGTACTTC.

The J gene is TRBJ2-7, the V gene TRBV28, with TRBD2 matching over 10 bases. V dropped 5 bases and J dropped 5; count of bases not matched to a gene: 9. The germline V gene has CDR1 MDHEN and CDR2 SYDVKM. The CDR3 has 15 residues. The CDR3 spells CASSPSGLASNEQYF. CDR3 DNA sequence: TGTGCCAGCAGTCCCTCGGGACTAGCGAGCAACGAGCAGTACTTC.

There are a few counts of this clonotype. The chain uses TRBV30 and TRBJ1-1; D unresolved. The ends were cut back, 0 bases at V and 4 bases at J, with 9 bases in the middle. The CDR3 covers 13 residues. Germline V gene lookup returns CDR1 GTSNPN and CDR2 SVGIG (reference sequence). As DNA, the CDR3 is TGTGCCTGGAGTGTTATCCCGGGCACTGAAGCTTTCTTT. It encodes CAWSVIPGTEAFF.